Sequencing of this TCR beta chain was carried out in a study of blood T cell repertoires in COVID-19 (dated by TCRdb to about 2020). Regarding the research as a whole: Samples from collaborators originated in the United States, Italy and Spain and spanned both the acute and convalescent phases of COVID-19. Where available, HLA class I and class II types were taken from metadata supplied by the sample provider and were not determined by assay-based typing. The repertoires were made available in a free public database intended to serve as a resource for research on the immune response to SARS-CoV-2. Samples came from the ongoing ImmuneRACE study (first 160 participants) plus 1,254 subjects from 6 global collaborators. The dataset comprised deeply sampled blood TCRbeta repertoires from subjects exposed to, actively infected with, or recovered from COVID-19. The material from the prospective study consisted of cDNA or gDNA derived from T cells, B-cell-depleted T cells, or PBMCs. Nearly every sample came with metadata listing a de-identified subject ID, COVID-19 status, age in years and sex. Results the study describes overall, beyond this receptor: How much clinical and demographic metadata was included differed by source and by participant, and the metadata was provided uncurated.

TCRbeta CDR3 regions were amplified from genomic DNA by means of the immunoSEQ Assay, a bias-controlled multiplex PCR. On the study's bioinformatics: The number of nucleated cells in each sample was estimated from the amplification of reference gene primers within the assay. To quantify the absolute abundance of each unique TCRbeta CDR3 rearrangement, sequence reads were collapsed and filtered. For each sample, productive Simpson clonality was calculated by taking the square root of Simpson's diversity index across productive rearrangements. TCRdb carries this immuneACCESS record with in-frame sequences only. Its versions omit some clonotypes, under half of them owing to an unresolved V gene in the studies checked, with the rest unexplained. V and J calls and clone size are given by that table; D and trimming were obtained from the DNA. Here the sample has about 310,000 clones; approximately 90% occur a single time. The top ten clonotypes cover approximately 9.4% of the sample.

Participants in the prospective study were enrolled through a virtual design, were aged about 18 to 100 years, and lived in under 25 United States geographic areas. To assign participants to cohorts, the prospective study relied on clinical history that participants themselves reported in a screening survey and a study questionnaire. Recovered participants in ImmuneRACE Cohort 3 were defined as having two consecutive negative NP/OP PCR tests, clearance from a healthcare professional, or resolution of symptoms. Each participant in the prospective study had whole blood, serum and a nasopharyngeal or oropharyngeal swab collected by mobile phlebotomists. Participants in the prospective study had the option to provide additional blood draws and questionnaires over a roughly 2-month period. Blood samples from the prospective study were shipped frozen or at room temperature prior to DNA extraction. The germline V gene yields ENHRY for CDR1 and SYGVKD for CDR2. The germline ends are 10 bases apart after V is trimmed by 6 bases and J by 7 bases. From cysteine to phenylalanine, the CDR3 is 12 amino acids long. Only the CDR3 DNA is retained, 36 bases long and in frame from the first base.

Comment on this clone: Its antigen target is currently unknown. Base qualities are not at hand, and no much larger clone is one base apart.

The source is a woman between 40 and 55 years old who had recovered from COVID-19. The source material was PBMCs or T cells enriched from blood (not recorded which). Rearrangement joined TRBV10-3 to TRBJ2-1, with no reliable assignment of the D segment. The CDR3 loop reads CAIRGTPNEQFF. The base sequence is TGTGCCATCAGGGGCACACCGAATGAGCAGTTCTTC.